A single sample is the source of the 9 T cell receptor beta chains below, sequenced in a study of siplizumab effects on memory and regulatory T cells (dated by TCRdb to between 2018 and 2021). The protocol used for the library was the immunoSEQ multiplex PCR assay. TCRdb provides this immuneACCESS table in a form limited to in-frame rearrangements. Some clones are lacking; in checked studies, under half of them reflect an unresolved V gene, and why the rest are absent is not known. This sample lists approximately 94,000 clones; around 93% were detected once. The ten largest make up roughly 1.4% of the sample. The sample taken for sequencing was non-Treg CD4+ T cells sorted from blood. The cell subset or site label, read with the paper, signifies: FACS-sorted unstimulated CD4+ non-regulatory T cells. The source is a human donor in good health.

In DNA, the CDR3 is TGTGCCAGCAGCTCAACGGGAGGGTTTAATGAAGCTTTCTTT. This encodes CASSSTGGFNEAFF. The gene calls are TRBV7-9 and TRBJ1-1, with unresolved D. Trimming removed 4 bases at V and 7 bases at J, with 16 bases between. CDR1 is SEHNR and CDR2 is FQNEAQ in the germline V gene (reference sequence). This CDR3 is built from 14 residues.

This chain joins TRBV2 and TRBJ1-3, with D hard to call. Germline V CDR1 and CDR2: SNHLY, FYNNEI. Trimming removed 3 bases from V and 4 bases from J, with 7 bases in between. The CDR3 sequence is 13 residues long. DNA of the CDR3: TGTGCCAGCAGTGACTCGACAGGAAACACCATATATTTT. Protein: CASSDSTGNTIYF. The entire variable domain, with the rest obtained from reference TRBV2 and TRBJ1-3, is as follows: EPEVTQTPSHQVTQMGQEVILRCVPISNHLYFYWYRQILGQKVEFLVSFYNNEISEKSEIFDDQFSVERPDGSNFTLKIRSTKLEDSAMYFCASSDSTGNTIYFGEGSWLTVV.

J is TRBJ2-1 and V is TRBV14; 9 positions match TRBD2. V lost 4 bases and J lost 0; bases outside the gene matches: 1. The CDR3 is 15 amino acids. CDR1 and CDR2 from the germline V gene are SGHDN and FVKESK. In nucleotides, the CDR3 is TGTGCCAGCAGCCCGGGACTAGCCTCCTACAATGAGCAGTTCTTC. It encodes CASSPGLASYNEQFF.

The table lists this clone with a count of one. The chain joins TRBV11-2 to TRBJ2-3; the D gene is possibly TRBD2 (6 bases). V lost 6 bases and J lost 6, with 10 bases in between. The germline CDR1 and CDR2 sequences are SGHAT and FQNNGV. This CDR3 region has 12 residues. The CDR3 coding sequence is TGTGCCAGCAGGGAGGGAGAGGATACGCAGTATTTT. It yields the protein CASREGEDTQYF.

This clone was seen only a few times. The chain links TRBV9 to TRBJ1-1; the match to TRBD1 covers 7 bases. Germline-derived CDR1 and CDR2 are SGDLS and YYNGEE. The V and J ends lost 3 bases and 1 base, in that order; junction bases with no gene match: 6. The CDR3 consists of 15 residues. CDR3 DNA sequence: TGTGCCAGCAGCGCCCCAGGGGGAGCGAACACTGAAGCTTTCTTT. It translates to CASSAPGGANTEAFF.

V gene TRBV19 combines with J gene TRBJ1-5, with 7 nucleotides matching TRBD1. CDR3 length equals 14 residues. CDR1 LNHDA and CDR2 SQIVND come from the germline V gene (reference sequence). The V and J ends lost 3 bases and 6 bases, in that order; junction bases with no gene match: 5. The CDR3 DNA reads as TGTGCCAGTAGTATTGGGCCAGGGGGTCAGCCCCAGCATTTT. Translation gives CASSIGPGGQPQHF.

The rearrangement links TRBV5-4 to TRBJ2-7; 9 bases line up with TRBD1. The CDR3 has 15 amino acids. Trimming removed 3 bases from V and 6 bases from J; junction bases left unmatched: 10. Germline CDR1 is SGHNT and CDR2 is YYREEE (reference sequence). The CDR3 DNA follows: TGTGCCAGCAGCTCCTCTGTTTTGACAGGGGGCGAGCAGTACTTC. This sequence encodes CASSSSVLTGGEQYF.

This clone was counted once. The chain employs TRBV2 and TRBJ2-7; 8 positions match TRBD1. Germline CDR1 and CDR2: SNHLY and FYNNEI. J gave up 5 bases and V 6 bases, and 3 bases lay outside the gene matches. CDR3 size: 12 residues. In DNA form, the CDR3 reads TGTGCCAGCAGCACGGACAGGGACGAGCAGTACTTC. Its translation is CASSTDRDEQYF.

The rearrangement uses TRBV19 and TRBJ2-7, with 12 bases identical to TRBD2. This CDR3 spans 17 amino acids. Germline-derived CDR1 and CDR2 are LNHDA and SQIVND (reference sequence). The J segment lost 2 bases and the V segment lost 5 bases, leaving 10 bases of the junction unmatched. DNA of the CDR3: TGTGCCAGTAGTGAACTAGCGGGAGGTTCCAAAACCTACGAGCAGTACTTC. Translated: CASSELAGGSKTYEQYF.